This T cell receptor (beta chain) is drawn from a study of T cell responses to AZD1222 COVID-19 vaccine. General observations from the study: Among AZD1222 vaccinees, only 5 or 6 were seropositive at baseline. The sample set comprised mostly white British donors with more females, and clonal diversity was possibly underestimated. Sampled repertoires all dated from after the peak T cell response. After two AZD1222 doses, spike-specific TCR breadth and depth rose versus day 0.

Germline CDR1 reads MDHEN; CDR2 reads SYDVKM. This CDR3 region has 15 residues. V trimming: 6 bases; J trimming: 6 bases; junction bases outside the gene matches: 6. About this clone: What it binds is unknown.

Generated by immunoSEQ multiplex PCR, the TCRdb table keeps only in-frame clones and is missing some. The sample gives 150,000 to 200,000 clones, roughly 92% of which show up once; 2.3% is in the top ten. Sequenced here: peripheral blood, sampled on day 0 of AZD1222 vaccination. This TCR came from an adult in good health. The gene calls are TRBV28 and TRBJ1-6, with 9 bases lining up with TRBD1. CDR3 sequence (DNA): TGTGCCAGCAGCCCCCGGGACAGGGTTAATTCACCCCTCCACTTT. This codes for CASSPRDRVNSPLHF.